Sequencing of this T cell receptor beta chain was carried out in a study of vaccination effects on CD4 cells after COVID-19. Antigen-specific CD4+ T cell clonotypes were called by their expansion after viral peptide-pool culture in ViraFEST. When roughly eleven days of culture had elapsed, CD4+ T cells were isolated. According to PCR results, the person was infected with SARS-CoV-2 between March and December 2020. Points on this clone: The antigen is unknown.

Findings and limits, study-wide: There was marked clonal contraction among infection- and vaccine-induced clones late after vaccination.

Deletions cut 10 bases from V and 5 bases from J, with 14 bases between. The CDR3 loop spans 13 amino acids. CDR1 LNHDA and CDR2 SQIVND come from the germline V gene (reference sequence). Assay used: immunoSEQ multiplex PCR; TCRdb lists only in-frame clones, some missing. The sample has tens of thousands of clones; approximately 79% are singletons. The J gene is TRBJ1-4, the V gene TRBV19; maybe TRBD1 (5 bases). The clonotype comes from a human donor who had a prior SARS-CoV-2 infection. The sample consisted of CD4+ T cells from PBMCs cultured with SARS-CoV-2 spike peptides, taken before COVID-19 vaccination. DNA of the CDR3: TGTGCCACGGAACGGGGCCGCAATGAAAAACTGTTTTTT. It translates to CATERGRNEKLFF. Drawing the rest from reference TRBV19 and TRBJ1-4, the complete variable domain is DGGITQSPKYLFRKEGQNVTLSCEQNLNHDAMYWYRQDPGQGLRLIYYSQIVNDFQKGDIAEGYSVSREKKESFPLTVTSAQKNPTAFYLCATERGRNEKLFFGSGTQLSVL.